This T cell receptor beta chain originates from a study of T cell responses to AZD1222 COVID-19 vaccine. Method: immunoSEQ multiplex PCR; TCRdb's copy keeps in-frame clones and lacks some. Of approximately 150,000 clones listed, under 95% are singletons. In germline, CDR1 is SGHRS, CDR2 YFSETQ. This CDR3 is built from 16 residues. With 0 bases clipped from V and 4 bases from J, the junction kept 8 bases outside the gene matches. The chain uses TRBV5-1 and TRBJ2-7, with 9 bases fitting TRBD2. The starting material was peripheral blood, obtained on day 0 of MenACWY control vaccination. This TCR derives from an adult in good health. DNA of the CDR3: TGCGCCAGCAGCTTGGCTCCAGCGGGAGGTAGTTACGAGCAGTACTTC. Protein: CASSLAPAGGSYEQYF.